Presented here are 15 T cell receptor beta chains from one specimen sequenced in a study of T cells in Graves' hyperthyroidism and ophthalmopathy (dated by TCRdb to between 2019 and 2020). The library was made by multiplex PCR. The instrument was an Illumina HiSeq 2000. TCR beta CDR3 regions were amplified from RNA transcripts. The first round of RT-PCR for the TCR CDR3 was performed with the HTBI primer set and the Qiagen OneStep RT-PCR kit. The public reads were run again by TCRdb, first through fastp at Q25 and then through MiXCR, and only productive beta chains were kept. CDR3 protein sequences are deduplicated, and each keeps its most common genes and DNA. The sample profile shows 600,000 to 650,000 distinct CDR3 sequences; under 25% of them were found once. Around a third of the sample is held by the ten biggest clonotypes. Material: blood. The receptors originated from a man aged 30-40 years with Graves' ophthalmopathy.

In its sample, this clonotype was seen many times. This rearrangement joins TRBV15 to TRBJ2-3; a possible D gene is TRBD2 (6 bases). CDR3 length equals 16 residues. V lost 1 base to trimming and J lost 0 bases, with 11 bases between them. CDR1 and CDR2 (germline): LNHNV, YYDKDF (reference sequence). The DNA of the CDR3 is TGTGCCACCAGCAGAGTTTTTAGCGGTAGCACAGATACGCAGTATTTT. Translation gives CATSRVFSGSTDTQYF.

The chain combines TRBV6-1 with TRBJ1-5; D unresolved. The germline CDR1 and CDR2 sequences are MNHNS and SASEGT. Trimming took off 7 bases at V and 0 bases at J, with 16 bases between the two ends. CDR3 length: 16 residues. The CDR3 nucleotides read TGTGCCAGCAAATTCGTCCCGGAGGGTAGCAATCAGCCCCAGCATTTT. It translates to CASKFVPEGSNQPQHF.

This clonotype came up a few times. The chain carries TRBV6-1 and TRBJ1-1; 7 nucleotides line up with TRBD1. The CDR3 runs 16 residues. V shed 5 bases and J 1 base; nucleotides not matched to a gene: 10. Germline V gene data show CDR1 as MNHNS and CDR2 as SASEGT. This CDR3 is CASSPTTGDRNTEAFF. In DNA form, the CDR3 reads TGTGCCAGCAGTCCTACTACAGGGGACAGGAACACTGAAGCTTTCTTT.

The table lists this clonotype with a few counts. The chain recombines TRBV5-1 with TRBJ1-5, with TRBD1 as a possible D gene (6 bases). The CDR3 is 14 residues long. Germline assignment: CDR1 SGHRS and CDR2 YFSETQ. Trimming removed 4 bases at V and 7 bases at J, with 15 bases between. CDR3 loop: CASSPWGAGQPQHF. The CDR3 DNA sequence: TGCGCCAGCAGCCCATGGGGGGCAGGCCAGCCCCAGCATTTT. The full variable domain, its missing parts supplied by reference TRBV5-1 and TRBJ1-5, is KAGVTQTPRYLIKTRGQQVTLSCSPISGHRSVSWYQQTPGQGLQFLFEYFSETQRNKGNFPGRFSGRQFSNSRSEMNVSTLELGDSALYLCASSPWGAGQPQHFGDGTRLSIL.

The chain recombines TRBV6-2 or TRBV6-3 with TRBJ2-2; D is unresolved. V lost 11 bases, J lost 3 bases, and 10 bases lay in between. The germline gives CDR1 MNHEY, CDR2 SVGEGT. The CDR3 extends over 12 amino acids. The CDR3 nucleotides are TGTGCCTTGGCGACTGACACCGGGGAGCTGTTTTTT. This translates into CALATDTGELFF.

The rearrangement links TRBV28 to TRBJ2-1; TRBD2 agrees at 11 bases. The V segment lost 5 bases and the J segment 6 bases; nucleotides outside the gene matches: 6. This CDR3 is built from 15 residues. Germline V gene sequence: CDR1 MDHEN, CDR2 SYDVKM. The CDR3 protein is CASSKLAGDGNEQFF. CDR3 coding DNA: TGTGCCAGCAGTAAACTAGCGGGAGACGGCAATGAGCAGTTCTTC.

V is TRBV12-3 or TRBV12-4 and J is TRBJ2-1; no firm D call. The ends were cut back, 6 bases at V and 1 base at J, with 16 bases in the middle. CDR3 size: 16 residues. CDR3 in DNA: TGTGCCAGCAGGCCCCTCCAGTATGGGTCCTACAATGAGCAGTTCTTC. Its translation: CASRPLQYGSYNEQFF.

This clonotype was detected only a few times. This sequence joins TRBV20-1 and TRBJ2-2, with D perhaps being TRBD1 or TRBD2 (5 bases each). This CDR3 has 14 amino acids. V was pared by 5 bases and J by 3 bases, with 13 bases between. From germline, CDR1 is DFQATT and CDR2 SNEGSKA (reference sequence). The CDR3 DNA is TGCAGTGCTTCCGGGGACCTCGACACCGGGGAGCTGTTTTTT. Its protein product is CSASGDLDTGELFF.

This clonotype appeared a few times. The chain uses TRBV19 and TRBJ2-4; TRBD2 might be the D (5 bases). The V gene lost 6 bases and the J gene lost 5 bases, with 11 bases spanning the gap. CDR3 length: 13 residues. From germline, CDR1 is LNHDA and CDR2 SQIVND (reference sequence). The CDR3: CASRRADENIQYF. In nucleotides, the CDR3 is TGTGCCAGTAGGAGGGCGGACGAAAACATTCAGTACTTC. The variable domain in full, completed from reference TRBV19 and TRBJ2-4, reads DGGITQSPKYLFRKEGQNVTLSCEQNLNHDAMYWYRQDPGQGLRLIYYSQIVNDFQKGDIAEGYSVSREKKESFPLTVTSAQKNPTAFYLCASRRADENIQYFGAGTRLSVL.

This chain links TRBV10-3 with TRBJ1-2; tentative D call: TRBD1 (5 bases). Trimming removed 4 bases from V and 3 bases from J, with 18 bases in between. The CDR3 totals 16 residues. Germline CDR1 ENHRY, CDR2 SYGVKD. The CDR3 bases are TGTGCCATCAGTGGAAACACGGGCAGGGAGGACTATGGCTACACCTTC. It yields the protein CAISGNTGREDYGYTF.

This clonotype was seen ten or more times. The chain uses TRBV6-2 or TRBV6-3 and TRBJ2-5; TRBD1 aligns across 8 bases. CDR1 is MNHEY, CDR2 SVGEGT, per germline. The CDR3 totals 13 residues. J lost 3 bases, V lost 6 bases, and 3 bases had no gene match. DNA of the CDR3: TGTGCCAGCAGAGGGACAGGAAAAGAGACCCAGTACTTC. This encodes CASRGTGKETQYF.

The CDR3 region has the DNA TGTGCCAGCAGCTCCCAGGGAATATTAATCTACGAGCAGTACTTC. Translated: CASSSQGILIYEQYF. The rearrangement links TRBV27 to TRBJ2-7, with D possibly being TRBD1 (5 bases). V lost 6 bases and J lost 3, with 18 bases in between. This CDR3 comprises 15 residues. Germline V CDR1 and CDR2: MNHEY, SMNVEV (reference sequence).

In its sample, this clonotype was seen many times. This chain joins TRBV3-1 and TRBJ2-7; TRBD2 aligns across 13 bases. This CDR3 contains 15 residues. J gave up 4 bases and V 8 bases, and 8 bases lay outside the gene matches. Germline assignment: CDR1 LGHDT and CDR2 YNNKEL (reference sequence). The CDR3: CASSRGTSGTYEQYF. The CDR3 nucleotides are TGTGCCAGCTCCAGGGGGACTAGCGGGACTTACGAGCAGTACTTC.

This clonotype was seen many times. CDR3 coding DNA: TGCAGTGCTAGAGATTGGGACAGGGCCTACAATGAGCAGTTCTTC. It codes for CSARDWDRAYNEQFF. The rearrangement uses TRBV20-1 and TRBJ2-1, with 9 bases lining up with TRBD1. The V and J ends lost 0 bases and 2 bases, in that order; junction bases with no gene match: 2. The CDR3 spans 15 residues. Germline loops: CDR1 DFQATT, CDR2 SNEGSKA (reference sequence).

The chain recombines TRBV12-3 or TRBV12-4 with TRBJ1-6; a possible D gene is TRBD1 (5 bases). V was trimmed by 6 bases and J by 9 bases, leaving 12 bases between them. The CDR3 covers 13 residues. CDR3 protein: CASRQESLSPLHF. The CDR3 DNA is TGTGCCAGCAGACAGGAATCTCTTTCACCCCTCCACTTT.